The clone carrying this T cell receptor (beta chain) was detected ten times or more. Arm-PCR of CDR3 regions with iRepertoire HTBI primers generated TCR beta libraries. MiXCR was run by TCRdb on the multiplex PCR reads, yielding one entry per CDR3 protein. The sample lists about 470,000 distinct CDR3 sequences; 15% to 20% were seen once. Time point given: newly diagnosed GD, antithyroid drugs for less than 3 months. There was RNA extracted from PBMCs, and the TCR library was made from it. These data originate in a study of regulatory T cells in long-lasting Graves disease. V was pared by 4 bases and J by 7 bases, with 8 bases of the junction left unmatched. This CDR3 contains 17 residues. The sample was also linked to a second study, of T cells in Graves' hyperthyroidism and ophthalmopathy. Turning to that study: Patients were excluded for uncontrolled infection, other autoimmune disease, pregnancy or lactation. HTBI primers were used for first-round RT-PCR of the TCR CDR3. Researchers found most expanded thyroid clonotypes above 0.001 in blood as well.

This TCR derives from a man in his forties with Graves disease. Sequences were derived from peripheral blood mononuclear cells (PBMCs), sampled at new diagnosis, from a patient treated with antithyroid drugs. The gene calls are TRBV12-3 or TRBV12-4 and TRBJ2-1; TRBD2 matches 15 bases. The chain's CDR3 is CASSSSGTSGRLNEQFF. The DNA of the CDR3 is TGTGCCAGCAGTTCCTCCGGGACTAGCGGGAGGTTGAATGAGCAGTTCTTC.